This TCR beta chain appears in the sequencing data of a study of cytomegalovirus exposure and HLA in healthy donors. Primers included in the PCR were 60 Vbeta and 13 Jbeta primers. Generated by immunoSEQ multiplex PCR, the TCRdb table keeps only in-frame clones and is missing some. The profile shows approximately 210,000 clones, roughly three quarters of them singletons. The length of the CDR3 is 16 residues. V gave up 3 bases and J gave up 4 bases; unmatched junction bases: 7. Germline V lookup: CDR1 WSHSY, CDR2 SAAADI. The chain is built from TRBV10-2 and TRBJ2-1; 9 bases match TRBD2. The TCR was taken from a male donor in good health and CMV-seropositive. Specimen: PBMCs. The DNA of the CDR3 is TGCGCCAGCAGTGACCGAGCGGGAGGCCCGTACAATGAGCAGTTCTTC. It is translated as CASSDRAGGPYNEQFF.